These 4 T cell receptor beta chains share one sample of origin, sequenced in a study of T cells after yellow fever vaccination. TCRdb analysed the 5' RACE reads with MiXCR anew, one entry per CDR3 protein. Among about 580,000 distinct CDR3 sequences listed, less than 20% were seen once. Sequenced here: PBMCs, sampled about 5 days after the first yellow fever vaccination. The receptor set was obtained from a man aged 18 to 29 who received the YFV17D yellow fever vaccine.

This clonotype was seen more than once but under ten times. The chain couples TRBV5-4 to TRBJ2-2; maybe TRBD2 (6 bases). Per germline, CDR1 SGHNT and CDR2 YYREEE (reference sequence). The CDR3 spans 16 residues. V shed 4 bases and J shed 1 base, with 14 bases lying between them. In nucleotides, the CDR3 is TGTGCCAGCAGCCCGGCCCTGGGGGGGAACACCGGGGAGCTGTTTTTT. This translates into CASSPALGGNTGELFF.

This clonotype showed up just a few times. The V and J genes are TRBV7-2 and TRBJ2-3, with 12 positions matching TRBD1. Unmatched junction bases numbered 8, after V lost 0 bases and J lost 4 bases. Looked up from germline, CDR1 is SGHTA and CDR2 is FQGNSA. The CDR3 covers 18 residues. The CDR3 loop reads CASSLAPGTGGMSDTQYF. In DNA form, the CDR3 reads TGTGCCAGCAGCTTAGCGCCCGGGACAGGGGGCATGTCAGATACGCAGTATTTT. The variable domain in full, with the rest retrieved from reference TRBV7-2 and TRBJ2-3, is GAGVSQSPSNKVTEKGKDVELRCDPISGHTALYWYRQSLGQGLEFLIYFQGNSAPDKSGLPSDRFSAERTGGSVSTLTIQRTQQEDSAVYLCASSLAPGTGGMSDTQYFGPGTRLTVL.

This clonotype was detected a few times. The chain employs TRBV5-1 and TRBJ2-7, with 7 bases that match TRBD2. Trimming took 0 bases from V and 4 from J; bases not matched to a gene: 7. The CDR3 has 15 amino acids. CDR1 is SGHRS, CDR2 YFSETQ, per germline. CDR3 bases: TGCGCCAGCAGCTTGGTTGGTCTAGCGGCGTACGAGCAGTACTTC. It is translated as CASSLVGLAAYEQYF.

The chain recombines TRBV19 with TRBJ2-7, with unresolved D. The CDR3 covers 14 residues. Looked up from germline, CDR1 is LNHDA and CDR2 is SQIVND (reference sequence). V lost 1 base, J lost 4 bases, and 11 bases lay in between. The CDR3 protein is CASSIGANGYEQYF. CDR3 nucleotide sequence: TGTGCCAGTAGTATAGGAGCAAACGGGTACGAGCAGTACTTC.